This TCR beta chain was captured in a study of blood T cells in healthy people across ages. Through a sample-barcoded 5' primer and a J-beta primer mix, a second PCR was run for about 6 to 12 cycles. MiXCR was run by TCRdb on the 5' RACE reads, yielding one entry per CDR3 protein. Of about 630,000 distinct CDR3 sequences detected, more than 20% appear once; the ten largest clones hold about 3.6%. The table lists this clonotype with a few counts. CDR3 length equals 15 residues. Germline V CDR1 and CDR2: SGHTA, FQGNSA. V was clipped by 2 bases and J by 2 bases; unmatched bases: 6. The clonotype originates from a man between 65 and 80 years old in good health. The V call is TRBV7-2, the J call TRBJ2-7, with 7 bases fitting TRBD1. The material sequenced was blood. CDR3 bases: TGTGCCAGCAGCTTAAGGTCAGGGGGTCCCTACGAGCAGTACTTC. It encodes CASSLRSGGPYEQYF.